Below, one T cell receptor beta chain is given with its context. Its antigen is currently not known. No much larger clone exists at a distance of one base, and base qualities are not known. This CDR3 is also generated by other DNA sequences in the sample. The source of the sample is a study of shared clonotypes between healthy human individuals (dated by TCRdb to 2018 to 2020). A note on the overall study: A few men and a couple of women, aged 18 to 49 years, made up the cohort. Leukapheresis yielded between about 0.8 and 9.5 billion PBMCs per donor. The study deeply sequenced blood TCR repertoires of about 5 healthy adults to estimate repertoire size and the extent of clonotype sharing between individuals. Per donor, three plates each were used for CD4 naive and CD4 memory, two for CD8 naive, and one for CD8 memory. To increase sequencing depth and limit assay-specific biases, TCR repertoire library preparation and sequencing were carried out by different laboratories using diverse techniques.

The CDR3 covers 14 residues, taking in both the cysteine and the phenylalanine. Only the CDR3 DNA is retained, 42 bases long and in frame from the first base. Trimming takes 5 bases from V and 0 bases from J, and the germline ends sit 11 bases apart. CDR1 SGDLS and CDR2 YYNGEE were looked up in the germline V gene. Donors were healthy HIV-negative adults with no recently reported acute infections or vaccinations. Only Caucasian adults living in Nashville, Tennessee, USA were represented among the donors. CD4+ T cells were enriched by magnetic negative selection, after which naive cells were positively selected on CD45RA and the negative fraction was taken as the memory subset. After blood collection by leukapheresis, PBMCs were isolated using Ficoll-Histopaque density gradient centrifugation and then cryopreserved in the vapor phase of liquid nitrogen. Purity and quantity of every magnetically sorted T cell population were checked by analytical flow cytometry. Genomic DNA was isolated from every sorted fraction and measured by UV absorbance on a Nanodrop 2000c.

The paper as a whole reports these results and caveats: Estimated clonotype richness was generally larger for naive than for memory subsets. Clonotypes shared by all four sorted-subset donors showed higher generation probabilities than non-shared clonotypes. The small number of donors limited the genetic and exposure-history diversity represented. Sharing across a few donors was observed for about 5% of naive CD4, over 3% of naive CD8, roughly 2.4% of memory CD4, and less than 0.45% of memory CD8 clonotypes. Pairwise subsampling led to the expectation that sequencing depth would affect the degree of clonotype sharing among donors. Incomplete sequencing was indicated by rarefaction of sorted-subset datasets, despite the large sequencing depth. Sampling was limited to blood, and TCR repertoires in tissue likely differ from TCR repertoires in blood.

TCR CDR3 regions were amplified from genomic DNA by multiplex PCR using the deep immunoSEQ assay. Genomic DNA extracted from each cell subset was distributed evenly over all wells of several immunoSEQ 96-well plates, and each plate served as one replicate. Each replicate PCR for sorted subsets received about 210 ng genomic DNA, equal to roughly 29,000 T cell genomes. The purified libraries were quantified using a Qubit 3.0 fluorometer, sized with a Bioanalyzer 2100, and then quantified again using the KAPA Library Quantification kit. A separate single-read 150-cycle Illumina NextSeq 550 flow cell was used to sequence each immunoSEQ 96-well plate. On the study's bioinformatics: Because only junctional sequences without quality scores were contained in the immunoSEQ output, filtering matching that applied to full-length reads could not be performed. Sequences were annotated with PyIR, a Python wrapper for IgBLAST v1.9, and V/J genes and CDR3 were assigned using IMGT germline references. Reads were filtered out if the reads had weak V/J assignments (E-value above 1e-6), no CDR3, stop codons, out-of-frame junctions, or ambiguous translated residues. V3J clonotypes were defined by identical inferred V gene, J gene, and CDR3 amino acid sequence. Percentage overlap between repertoires was computed as shared unique clonotypes divided by the size of the smaller repertoire. RTK rarefaction, the Chao1 estimator, and Recon v2.1 estimates of unobserved clonotypes were used to assess repertoire richness. Generation probabilities were computed with OLGA for all TCRbeta clonotypes obtained by the gDNA method from a handful of donors. In TCRdb, the immuneACCESS table is reduced to in-frame sequences with V and J assigned. These tables do not hold every clone; where another copy was compared, an unresolved V gene accounts for under half, and the others remain unexplained. V and J calls and clone size are those listed in that table; D and trimming were worked out from the DNA. For this sample there are under 600,000 clones; almost 97% appear just once. The ten largest account for about 0.06% of the sample.

The receptor chain draws on TRBV9 and TRBJ1-1; D gene: possibly TRBD1, on 5 matching bases. The material sequenced was naive CD4+ T cells sorted from blood. In light of the paper, this sample's cell subset or site label describes: CD45RA+ positively selected. This TCR was recovered from a woman in her twenties or thirties in good health. CDR3 sequence: CASSKGRMNTEAFF. The sequence in DNA is TGTGCCAGCAGTAAGGGACGGATGAACACTGAAGCTTTCTTT. With the portions outside the CDR3 filled from the reference TRBV9 and TRBJ1-1 genes, the complete variable region becomes DSGVTQTPKHLITATGQRVTLRCSPRSGDLSVYWYQQSLDQGLQFLIQYYNGEERAKGNILERFSAQQFPDLHSELNLSSLELGDSALYFCASSKGRMNTEAFFGQGTRLTVV.